This T cell receptor (beta chain) was recovered during a study of cytotoxic CD8 clonotypes in ibrutinib-treated CLL. Study-level points and caveats: Public clonotypes (which were uncommon) either contracted or remained stable on treatment.

The assay was immunoSEQ multiplex PCR, and TCRdb's table has in-frame clones only and misses some. The table lists about 160,000 clones, around 84% of them singletons. Unmatched junction bases numbered 6, after V lost 3 bases and J lost 0 bases. The CDR3 is 18 amino acids. The germline V gene encodes CDR1 SGHNT and CDR2 YYREEE (reference sequence). Points on this clone: Its antigen is as yet unknown.

This sequence originates from a human donor with chronic lymphocytic leukemia. This chain links TRBV5-4 with TRBJ2-4; TRBD2 aligns across 13 bases. This specimen consisted of PBMCs, obtained after 12 months of ibrutinib treatment. CDR3 nucleotide sequence: TGTGCCAGCAGCTCTACACTAGCGGGGGGGCTAGCCAAAAACATTCAGTACTTC. The encoded protein is CASSSTLAGGLAKNIQYF.